The rows below give T cell receptor beta chains drawn from one sample of a study of CD4 T cells in relation to SARS-CoV-2 and coronaviruses. No antigen has been identified for these receptors. Profiled with immunoSEQ multiplex PCR; TCRdb holds only in-frame clones, not every one. The sample carries about 28,000 clones, 70% to 80% recorded once. Material for sequencing was CD4+ T cells from PBMCs, cultured in vitro. Every receptor here comes from a human donor in good health. Each CDR3 is given with its conserved first and last residue. Each record gives: D gene, V gene, clone size, J gene, CDR3 DNA, CDR3 protein. D genes are given only for firm matches. Expanded clones get a size class; other rows say once, few or many, or leave the size out.

d_call: TRBD1; v_call: TRBV2; clone_size: NA; j_call: TRBJ1-2; cdr3_nt: TGTGCCAGCAGGGCTACAGGGGGTGGCTACACCTTC; cdr3_aa: CASRATGGGYTF
d_call: NA; v_call: TRBV28; clone_size: NA; j_call: TRBJ2-5; cdr3_nt: TGTGCCAGCAGTTTCAACCAAGAGACCCAGTACTTC; cdr3_aa: CASSFNQETQYF
d_call: NA; v_call: TRBV7-8; clone_size: NA; j_call: TRBJ2-1; cdr3_nt: TGTGCCAGCAGTAAAAGGGGTTTCGAGCAGTTCTTC; cdr3_aa: CASSKRGFEQFF
d_call: NA; v_call: TRBV9; clone_size: once; j_call: TRBJ1-5; cdr3_nt: TGTGCCAGCAGCCCTACAGGGTATAGCAATCAGCCCCAGCATTTT; cdr3_aa: CASSPTGYSNQPQHF
d_call: NA; v_call: TRBV6-5; clone_size: NA; j_call: TRBJ1-4; cdr3_nt: TGTGCCACACAAGGTGCAGACCAGTATGAAAAACTGTTTTTT; cdr3_aa: CATQGADQYEKLFF
d_call: NA; v_call: TRBV4-3; clone_size: NA; j_call: TRBJ1-1; cdr3_nt: TGCGCCAGCAGCCGCGGGGGACTGAACACTGAAGCTTTCTTT; cdr3_aa: CASSRGGLNTEAFF
d_call: NA; v_call: TRBV7-9; clone_size: few; j_call: TRBJ1-4; cdr3_nt: TGTGCCAGCGGGGCCAGGGGCAGTGAAAAACTGTTTTTT; cdr3_aa: CASGARGSEKLFF
d_call: NA; v_call: TRBV5-5; clone_size: NA; j_call: TRBJ2-7; cdr3_nt: TGTGCCAGCAGCTTAGTGGCCCGGAGTCACGAGCAGTACTTC; cdr3_aa: CASSLVARSHEQYF
d_call: TRBD1; v_call: TRBV6-5; clone_size: NA; j_call: TRBJ1-1; cdr3_nt: TGTGCCAGCAGTTATTTTGCAGGGGGCTTGTCTGAAGCTTTCTTT; cdr3_aa: CASSYFAGGLSEAFF
d_call: NA; v_call: TRBV5-6; clone_size: NA; j_call: TRBJ2-1; cdr3_nt: TGTGCCAGCAGCCCCCCCGGGACTTACTACAATGAGCAGTTCTTC; cdr3_aa: CASSPPGTYYNEQFF
d_call: NA; v_call: TRBV19; clone_size: NA; j_call: TRBJ2-3; cdr3_nt: TGTGCCAGTACCCTGGGAACGAGCACAGATACGCAGTATTTT; cdr3_aa: CASTLGTSTDTQYF
d_call: TRBD1; v_call: TRBV29-1; clone_size: few; j_call: TRBJ2-5; cdr3_nt: TGCAGCGTTGTTGGGGACAGAGCACTGTACTTC; cdr3_aa: CSVVGDRALYF
d_call: TRBD2; v_call: TRBV11-3; clone_size: NA; j_call: TRBJ2-1; cdr3_nt: TGTGCCAGCAGTTCCCCCGGGACTAGCGGGAGCAATGAGCAGTTCTTC; cdr3_aa: CASSSPGTSGSNEQFF
d_call: TRBD2; v_call: TRBV3-1/TRBV3-2; clone_size: NA; j_call: TRBJ2-2; cdr3_nt: TGTGCCAGCAGCCAAGGTTCACTAGCGGGAGGCGGGGAGCTGTTTTTT; cdr3_aa: CASSQGSLAGGGELFF
d_call: NA; v_call: TRBV5-6; clone_size: NA; j_call: TRBJ2-7; cdr3_nt: TGTGCCAGCAGCAGCACAGGACGCTACGAGCAGTACTTC; cdr3_aa: CASSSTGRYEQYF
d_call: NA; v_call: TRBV7-9; clone_size: NA; j_call: TRBJ2-3; cdr3_nt: TGTGCCAGCAGCCCAGGTATTGCGCTTCCTAGCACAGATACGCAGTATTTT; cdr3_aa: CASSPGIALPSTDTQYF
d_call: TRBD2; v_call: TRBV5-8; clone_size: NA; j_call: TRBJ2-5; cdr3_nt: TGTGCCAGCGCGTTAGCGGGGTCAGAGACCCAGTACTTC; cdr3_aa: CASALAGSETQYF
d_call: NA; v_call: TRBV9; clone_size: NA; j_call: TRBJ2-3; cdr3_nt: TGTGCCAGCAGCGTAGTGTCAGGGTCAGATACGCAGTATTTT; cdr3_aa: CASSVVSGSDTQYF
d_call: NA; v_call: TRBV4-1; clone_size: NA; j_call: TRBJ1-1; cdr3_nt: TGCGCCAGCAGCCAAGGGCCCGGGGGAGACACTGAAGCTTTCTTT; cdr3_aa: CASSQGPGGDTEAFF
d_call: NA; v_call: TRBV2; clone_size: NA; j_call: TRBJ2-7; cdr3_nt: TGTGCCAGCAGTGAAATCCGGACACCTGGGCGCGAGCAGTACTTC; cdr3_aa: CASSEIRTPGREQYF
d_call: NA; v_call: TRBV21-1; clone_size: few; j_call: TRBJ1-5; cdr3_nt: TGTGCCAGCAGCAATGGGACAGGGTTCGGCAATCAGCCCCAGCATTTT; cdr3_aa: CASSNGTGFGNQPQHF
d_call: NA; v_call: TRBV19; clone_size: NA; j_call: TRBJ2-1; cdr3_nt: TGTGCCAGTAGGATCGGATTAGAGCAGTTCTTC; cdr3_aa: CASRIGLEQFF
d_call: NA; v_call: TRBV5-1; clone_size: NA; j_call: TRBJ2-2; cdr3_nt: TGCGCCAGCAGCTTGGAGGCAGGGGCCCACGAGGAGCTGTTTTTT; cdr3_aa: CASSLEAGAHEELFF
d_call: NA; v_call: TRBV11-2; clone_size: NA; j_call: TRBJ1-6; cdr3_nt: TGTGCCAGCAGCTTAGCAGGAATCTTTCGTAATAATTCACCCCTCCACTTT; cdr3_aa: CASSLAGIFRNNSPLHF
d_call: TRBD2; v_call: TRBV18; clone_size: NA; j_call: TRBJ2-7; cdr3_nt: TGTGCCAGCTCACCGGGACTAGCGGGACCCTACGAGCAGTACTTC; cdr3_aa: CASSPGLAGPYEQYF
d_call: NA; v_call: TRBV5-1; clone_size: once; j_call: TRBJ1-4; cdr3_nt: TGCGCCAGCAGCCCCCTTGGCGGGACTCAGAATGAAAAACTGTTTTTT; cdr3_aa: CASSPLGGTQNEKLFF
d_call: NA; v_call: TRBV7-9; clone_size: NA; j_call: TRBJ1-5; cdr3_nt: TGTGCCAGCAGCTTGGGTGACAGCACTAATCAGCCCCAGCATTTT; cdr3_aa: CASSLGDSTNQPQHF
d_call: NA; v_call: TRBV7-6; clone_size: once; j_call: TRBJ2-5; cdr3_nt: TGTGCCAGCAGCTTAGGCGTCGGACAGCCGGAGACCCAGTACTTC; cdr3_aa: CASSLGVGQPETQYF
d_call: NA; v_call: TRBV5-5; clone_size: NA; j_call: TRBJ2-7; cdr3_nt: TGTGCCAGCAGCTTGGTTGGTTACGAGCAGTACTTC; cdr3_aa: CASSLVGYEQYF